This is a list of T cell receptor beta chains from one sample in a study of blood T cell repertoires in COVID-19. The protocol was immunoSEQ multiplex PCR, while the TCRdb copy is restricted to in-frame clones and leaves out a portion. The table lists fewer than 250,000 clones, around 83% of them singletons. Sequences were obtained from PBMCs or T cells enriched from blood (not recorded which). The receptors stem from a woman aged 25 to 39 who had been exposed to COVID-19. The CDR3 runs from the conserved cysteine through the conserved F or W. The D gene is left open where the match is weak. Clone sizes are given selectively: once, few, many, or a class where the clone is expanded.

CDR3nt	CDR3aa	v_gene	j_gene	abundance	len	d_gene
TGTGCCAGCAAGCGGGAGAACACTGAAGCTTTCTTT	CASKRENTEAFF	TRBV12-3/TRBV12-4	TRBJ1-1	NA	12	NA
TGTGCCAGCAGTGACGCAGCGGTCTCTGGAAACACCATATATTTT	CASSDAAVSGNTIYF	TRBV2	TRBJ1-3	once	15	NA
TGTGCCTGGAACGACGGACAGGGAGGTGAAAAACTGTTTTTT	CAWNDGQGGEKLFF	TRBV30	TRBJ1-4	NA	14	TRBD1
TGTGCCAGCAGTTACACCGGACAGCCGTACTATGGCTACACCTTC	CASSYTGQPYYGYTF	TRBV6-5	TRBJ1-2	NA	15	NA
TGTGCCAGCAGCTTAGGGGCAGTAAACTATGGCTACACCTTC	CASSLGAVNYGYTF	TRBV11-2	TRBJ1-2	few	14	NA
TGTGCCAGCAGCTCATCGACTAGGTACAATGAGCAGTTCTTC	CASSSSTRYNEQFF	TRBV9	TRBJ2-1	once	14	NA
TGTGCCAGCAGTCGGACAGGCTACACCGGGGAGCTGTTTTTT	CASSRTGYTGELFF	TRBV2	TRBJ2-2	NA	14	TRBD1
TGTGCCTGGAATGGGGGGACAGACACTACACAAGAGACCCAGTACTTC	CAWNGGTDTTQETQYF	TRBV30	TRBJ2-5	NA	16	NA
TGCGCCAGCAGCCAAGGCAGGAACACAGATACGCAGTATTTT	CASSQGRNTDTQYF	TRBV4-1	TRBJ2-3	NA	14	NA
TGTGCCAGCCGGTGGGGGGGCCAGGAGACCCAGTACTTC	CASRWGGQETQYF	TRBV19	TRBJ2-5	NA	13	NA
TGTGCCAGCAGGACCGGGGCCTACGAGCAGTACTTC	CASRTGAYEQYF	TRBV2	TRBJ2-7	NA	12	NA
TGTGCCAGCAGCTTCGGGGTATCTGGAAACACCATATATTTT	CASSFGVSGNTIYF	TRBV9	TRBJ1-3	few	14	NA
TGTGCCAGCAGCTTAGGCGGAGTATACACCGGGGAGCTGTTTTTT	CASSLGGVYTGELFF	TRBV11-2	TRBJ2-2	few	15	NA
TGCGCCAGCATGAGAATTACGAACACTGAAGCTTTCTTT	CASMRITNTEAFF	TRBV5-1	TRBJ1-1	NA	13	NA
TGTGCCAGTGAACCCTGGACAGGGGGAAATCAGCCCCAGCATTTT	CASEPWTGGNQPQHF	TRBV19	TRBJ1-5	NA	15	TRBD1
TGTGCCAGCACGATCAGGGGGAACTTAGCCAAAAACATTCAGTACTTC	CASTIRGNLAKNIQYF	TRBV27	TRBJ2-4	NA	16	TRBD1
TGTGCCATCAGGAGGGGGCCCAATCAGCCCCAGCATTTT	CAIRRGPNQPQHF	TRBV10-3	TRBJ1-5	NA	13	TRBD1
TGTGCCAGCAGCTTAGCGCTAGTGGACACCACCTACGAGCAGTACTTC	CASSLALVDTTYEQYF	TRBV7-2	TRBJ2-7	NA	16	NA
TGTGCCAGCAGCATGGGACAGGGGGAGGGAGGCTACACCTTC	CASSMGQGEGGYTF	TRBV7-2	TRBJ1-2	NA	14	TRBD1
TGTGCCAGCAGTGCGGACAGGGGAACAGATACGCAGTATTTT	CASSADRGTDTQYF	TRBV25-1	TRBJ2-3	NA	14	TRBD1
TGTGCCAGCAGCAGACGTAGCGGGGGAGTCCTATACGAGCAGTACTTC	CASSRRSGGVLYEQYF	TRBV27	TRBJ2-7	NA	16	TRBD2
TGTGCCATCTCGCAGGGAAAGGACGGGGAGCTGTTTTTT	CAISQGKDGELFF	TRBV10-3	TRBJ2-2	NA	13	NA
TGTGCCAGTAGTATAGTTGGATCAGGGAATCGCGACTATGGCTACACCTTC	CASSIVGSGNRDYGYTF	TRBV19	TRBJ1-2	NA	17	NA
TGCGCCAGCAGCCAAGATGGGACAGGGAATCAGCCCCAGCATTTT	CASSQDGTGNQPQHF	TRBV4-1	TRBJ1-5	once	15	TRBD1
TGTGCCAGCAGTAGGGACAGATCCTTCTATGGCTACACCTTC	CASSRDRSFYGYTF	TRBV2	TRBJ1-2	NA	14	TRBD1
TGTGCCAGCAGCTTCCAGGGCCGGGACACTGAAGCTTTCTTT	CASSFQGRDTEAFF	TRBV5-4	TRBJ1-1	NA	14	NA
TGTGCCAGCACAAAAGCGGGGGGGTGGAATGAGCAGTTCTTC	CASTKAGGWNEQFF	TRBV27	TRBJ2-1	NA	14	TRBD2
TGCGCCAGCAGCCCGCTAGGGGCGGATTCCTACTATGGCTACACCTTC	CASSPLGADSYYGYTF	TRBV5-1	TRBJ1-2	NA	16	NA